The table lists the clone carrying this T cell receptor beta chain with many counts. No patient had received any treatment before thyroid surgery. TCRdb reassembled clones from the PCR reads with MiXCR. Here the sample spans tens of thousands of clones, approximately 18% being singletons. This entry belongs to a study of metastatic and nonmetastatic thyroid tumors. About the study: Malignant and benign thyroid patients had repertoires compared in peripheral blood and tumor or nodule tissue.

Germline-derived CDR1 and CDR2 are MGHRA and YSYEKL. This CDR3 region has 17 residues. V was shortened by 0 bases and J by 0 bases, with 13 bases between the two germline ends. The J gene is TRBJ2-3, the V gene TRBV4-1; tentatively, D is TRBD2 (6 bases). Sequenced sample: blood. This receptor was identified in a male donor with papillary thyroid cancer or a benign thyroid nodule (not recorded which). Some clones in this sample may be carry-over from other donors' samples. The DNA of the CDR3 is TGCGCCAGCAGCCAAGATACTCTGAGCGGGAGCACAGATACGCAGTATTTT. This translates into CASSQDTLSGSTDTQYF.